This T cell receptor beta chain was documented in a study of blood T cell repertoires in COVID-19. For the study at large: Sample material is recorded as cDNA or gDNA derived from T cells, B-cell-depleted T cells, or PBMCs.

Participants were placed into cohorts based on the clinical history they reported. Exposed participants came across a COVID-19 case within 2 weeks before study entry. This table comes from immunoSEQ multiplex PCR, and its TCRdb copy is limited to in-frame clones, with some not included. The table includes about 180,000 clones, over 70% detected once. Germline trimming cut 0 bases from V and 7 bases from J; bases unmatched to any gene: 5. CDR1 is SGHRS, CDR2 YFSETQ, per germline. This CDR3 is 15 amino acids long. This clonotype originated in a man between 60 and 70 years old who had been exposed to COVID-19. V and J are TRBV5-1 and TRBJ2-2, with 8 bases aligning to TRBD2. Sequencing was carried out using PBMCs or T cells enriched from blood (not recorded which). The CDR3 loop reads CASSLASGSIGELFF. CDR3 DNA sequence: TGCGCCAGCAGCTTGGCCAGCGGGAGTATCGGGGAGCTGTTTTTT. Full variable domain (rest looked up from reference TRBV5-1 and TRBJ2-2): KAGVTQTPRYLIKTRGQQVTLSCSPISGHRSVSWYQQTPGQGLQFLFEYFSETQRNKGNFPGRFSGRQFSNSRSEMNVSTLELGDSALYLCASSLASGSIGELFFGEGSRLTVL.